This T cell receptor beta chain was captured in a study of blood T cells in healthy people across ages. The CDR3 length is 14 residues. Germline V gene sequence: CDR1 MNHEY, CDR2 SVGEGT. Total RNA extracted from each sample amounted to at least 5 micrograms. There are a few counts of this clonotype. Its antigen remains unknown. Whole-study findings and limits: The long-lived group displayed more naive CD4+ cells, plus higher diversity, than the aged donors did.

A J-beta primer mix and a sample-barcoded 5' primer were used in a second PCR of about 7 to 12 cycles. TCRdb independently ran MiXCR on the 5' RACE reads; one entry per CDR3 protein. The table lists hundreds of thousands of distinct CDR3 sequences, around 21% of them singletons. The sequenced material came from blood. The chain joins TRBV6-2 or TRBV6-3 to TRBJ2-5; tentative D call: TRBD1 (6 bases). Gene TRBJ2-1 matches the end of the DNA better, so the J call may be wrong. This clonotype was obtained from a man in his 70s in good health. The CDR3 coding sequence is TGTGCCAGCAGTCCTCAAGGGGGTTTTGGTGAGCAGTTCTTC. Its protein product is CASSPQGGFGEQFF.